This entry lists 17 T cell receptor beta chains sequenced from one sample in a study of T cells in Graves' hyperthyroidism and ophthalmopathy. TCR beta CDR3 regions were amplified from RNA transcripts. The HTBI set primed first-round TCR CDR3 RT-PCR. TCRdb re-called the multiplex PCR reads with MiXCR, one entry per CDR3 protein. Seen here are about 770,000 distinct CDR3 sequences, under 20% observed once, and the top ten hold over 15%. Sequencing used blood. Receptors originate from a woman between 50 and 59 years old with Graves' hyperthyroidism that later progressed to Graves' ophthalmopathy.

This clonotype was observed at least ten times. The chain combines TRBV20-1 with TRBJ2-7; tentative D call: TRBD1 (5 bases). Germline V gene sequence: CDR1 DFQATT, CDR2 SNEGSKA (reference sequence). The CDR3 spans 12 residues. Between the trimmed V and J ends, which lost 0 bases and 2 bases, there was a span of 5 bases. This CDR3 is CSARDRAYEQYF. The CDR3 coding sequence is TGCAGTGCTAGAGACAGGGCCTACGAGCAGTACTTC.

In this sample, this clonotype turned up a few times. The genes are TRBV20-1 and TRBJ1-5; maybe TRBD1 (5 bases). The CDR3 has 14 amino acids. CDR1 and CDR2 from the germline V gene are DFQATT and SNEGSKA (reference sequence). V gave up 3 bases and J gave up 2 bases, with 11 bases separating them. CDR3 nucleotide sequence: TGCAGTGCTAGGATGACAGCGGGCAATCAGCCCCAGCATTTT. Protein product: CSARMTAGNQPQHF.

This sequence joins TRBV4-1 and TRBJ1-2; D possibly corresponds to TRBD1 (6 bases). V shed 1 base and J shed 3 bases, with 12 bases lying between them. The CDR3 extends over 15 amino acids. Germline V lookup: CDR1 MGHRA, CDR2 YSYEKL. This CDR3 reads CASSQGGDTYYGYTF. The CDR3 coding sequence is TGCGCCAGCAGCCAAGGAGGGGACACATACTATGGCTACACCTTC.

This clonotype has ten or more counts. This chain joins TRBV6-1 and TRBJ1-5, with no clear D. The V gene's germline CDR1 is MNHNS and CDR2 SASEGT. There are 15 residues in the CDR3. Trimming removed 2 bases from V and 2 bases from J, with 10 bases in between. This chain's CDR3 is CASSELRVGNQPQHF. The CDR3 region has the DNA TGTGCCAGCAGTGAACTACGAGTTGGCAATCAGCCCCAGCATTTT.

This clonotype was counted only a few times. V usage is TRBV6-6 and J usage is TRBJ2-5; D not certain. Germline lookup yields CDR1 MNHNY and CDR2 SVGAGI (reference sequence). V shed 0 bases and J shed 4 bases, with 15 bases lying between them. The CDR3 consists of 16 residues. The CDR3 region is CASSYSRLPSGETQYF. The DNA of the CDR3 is TGTGCCAGCAGTTACTCTCGGCTACCTTCTGGAGAGACCCAGTACTTC.

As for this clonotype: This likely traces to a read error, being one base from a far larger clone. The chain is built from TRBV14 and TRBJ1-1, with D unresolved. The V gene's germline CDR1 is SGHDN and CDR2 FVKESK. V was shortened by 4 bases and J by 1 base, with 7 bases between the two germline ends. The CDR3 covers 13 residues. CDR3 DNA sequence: TGTGCCAGCAGCCGGTACAGGAACACTGAAGCTTTCTTT. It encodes CASSRYRNTEAFF.

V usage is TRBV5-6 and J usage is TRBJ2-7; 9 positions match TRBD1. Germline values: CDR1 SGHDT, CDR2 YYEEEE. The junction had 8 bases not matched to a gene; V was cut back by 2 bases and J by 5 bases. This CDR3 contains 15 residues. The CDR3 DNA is TGTGCCAGCAGCTTTCAGGGGACAGGGATCCACGAGCAGTACTTC. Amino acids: CASSFQGTGIHEQYF.

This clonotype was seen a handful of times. This chain's CDR3 is CSVDQYREYF. In DNA form, the CDR3 reads TGCAGCGTTGACCAATATCGGGAGTACTTC. The chain links TRBV29-1 to TRBJ2-5, with D uncertain. Germline-derived CDR1 and CDR2 are SQVTM and ANQGSEA. V shed 3 bases and J shed 12 bases, with 11 bases lying between them. This CDR3 is 10 amino acids long.

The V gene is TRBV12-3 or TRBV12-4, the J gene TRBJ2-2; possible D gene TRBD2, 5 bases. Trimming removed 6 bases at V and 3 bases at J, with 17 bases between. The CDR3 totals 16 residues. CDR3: CASSPNRQEDTGELFF. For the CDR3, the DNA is TGTGCCAGCAGCCCGAATCGGCAGGAGGACACCGGGGAGCTGTTTTTT.

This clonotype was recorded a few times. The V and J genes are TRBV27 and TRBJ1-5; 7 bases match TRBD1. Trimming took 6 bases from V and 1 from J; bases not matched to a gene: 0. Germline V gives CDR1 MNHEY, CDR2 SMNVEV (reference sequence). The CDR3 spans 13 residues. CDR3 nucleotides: TGTGCCAGCAGGGACAGGAGCAATCAGCCCCAGCATTTT. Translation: CASRDRSNQPQHF.

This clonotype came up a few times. The CDR3 region has the DNA TGTGCCAGCAGCCCCGGTACCCCAAACATTCAGTACTTC. Translated: CASSPGTPNIQYF. This chain joins TRBV5-8 and TRBJ2-4; D uncertain. The CDR3 totals 13 residues. Per the germline V gene, CDR1 is SGHTS and CDR2 is YDEGEE. V was clipped by 4 bases and J by 6 bases, with 11 bases between them.

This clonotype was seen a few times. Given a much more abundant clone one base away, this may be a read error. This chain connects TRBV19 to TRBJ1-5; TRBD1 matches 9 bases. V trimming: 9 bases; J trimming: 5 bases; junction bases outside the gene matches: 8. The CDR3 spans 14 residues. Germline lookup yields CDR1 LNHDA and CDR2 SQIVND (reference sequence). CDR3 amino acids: CASSLTGGHQPQHF. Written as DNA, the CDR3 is TGTGCCAGCAGCCTTACAGGGGGCCATCAGCCCCAGCATTTT.

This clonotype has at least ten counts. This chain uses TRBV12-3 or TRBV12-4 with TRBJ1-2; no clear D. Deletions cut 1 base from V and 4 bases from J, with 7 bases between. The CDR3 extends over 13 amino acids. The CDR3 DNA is TGTGCCAGCAGTTTAGAACGAATCTATGGCTACACCTTC. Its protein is CASSLERIYGYTF.

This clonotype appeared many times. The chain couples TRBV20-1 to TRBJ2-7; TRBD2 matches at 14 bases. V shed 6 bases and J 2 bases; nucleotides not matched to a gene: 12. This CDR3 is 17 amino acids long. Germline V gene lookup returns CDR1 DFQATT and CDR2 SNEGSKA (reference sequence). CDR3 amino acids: CSASSSRLAGGPYEQYF. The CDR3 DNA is TGCAGTGCCTCATCTTCCCGACTAGCGGGGGGGCCCTACGAGCAGTACTTC.

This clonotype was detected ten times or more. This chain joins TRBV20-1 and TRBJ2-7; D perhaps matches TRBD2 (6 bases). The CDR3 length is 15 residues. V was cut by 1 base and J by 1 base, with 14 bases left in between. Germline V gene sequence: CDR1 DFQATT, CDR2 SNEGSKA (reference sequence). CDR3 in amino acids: CSARGSGLPSYEQYF. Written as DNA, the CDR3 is TGCAGTGCTAGAGGTAGCGGACTACCATCCTACGAGCAGTACTTC.

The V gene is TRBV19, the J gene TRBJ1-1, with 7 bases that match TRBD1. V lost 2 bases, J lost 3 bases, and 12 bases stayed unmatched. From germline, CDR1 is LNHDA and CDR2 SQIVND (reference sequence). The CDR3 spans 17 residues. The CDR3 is CASSIYWDSLRDTEAFF. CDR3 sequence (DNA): TGTGCCAGTAGTATATATTGGGACAGCCTTCGGGACACTGAAGCTTTCTTT.

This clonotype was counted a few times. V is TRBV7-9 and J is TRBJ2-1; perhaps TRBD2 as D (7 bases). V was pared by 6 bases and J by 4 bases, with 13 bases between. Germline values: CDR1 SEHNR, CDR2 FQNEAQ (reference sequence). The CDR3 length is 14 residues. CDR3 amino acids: CASSRGGLYNEQFF. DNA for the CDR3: TGTGCCAGCAGTAGGGGGGGCCTATACAATGAGCAGTTCTTC.